This T cell receptor beta chain was captured by sequencing in a study of identical twins. Only healthy Caucasians were enrolled as donors. As regards this clonotype: What it binds is unknown.

Findings and caveats of the study: Insertions were fewer in abundant cord blood beta clonotypes, whereas memory repertoires showed none of this pattern.

A universal primer site was incorporated via template switching, and the cDNA contained unique molecular identifiers. MiXCR, applied by TCRdb to the 5' RACE reads, yields one record per CDR3 protein. The table records around 490,000 distinct CDR3 sequences, roughly an eighth of them present only once. Trimming removed 3 bases from V and 6 bases from J; junction bases left unmatched: 8. This CDR3 has 15 amino acids. Germline V gene lookup returns CDR1 KGHSH and CDR2 LQKENI. These records were also assigned to another study, of yellow fever vaccine responses in identical twins.

This TCR was recovered from a woman aged 18-29 years in good health. Sample: CD4+ T cells sorted from blood. This chain uses TRBV18 with TRBJ2-3, with 8 bases matching TRBD2. The CDR3 DNA is TGTGCCAGCTCACCCGTAGCGGGGCAAAGTGATACGCAGTATTTT. It codes for CASSPVAGQSDTQYF.